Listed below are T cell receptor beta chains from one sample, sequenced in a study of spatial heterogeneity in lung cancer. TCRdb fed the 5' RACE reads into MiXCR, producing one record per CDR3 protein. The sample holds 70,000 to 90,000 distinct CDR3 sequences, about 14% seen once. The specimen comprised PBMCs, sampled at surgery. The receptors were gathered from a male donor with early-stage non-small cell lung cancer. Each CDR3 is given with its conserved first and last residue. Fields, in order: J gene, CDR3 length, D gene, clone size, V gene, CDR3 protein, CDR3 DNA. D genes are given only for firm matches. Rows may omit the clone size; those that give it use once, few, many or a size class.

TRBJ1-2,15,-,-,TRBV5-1,CASSLSGGLNYGYTF,TGCGCCAGCAGCTTGTCCGGGGGACTCAACTATGGCTACACCTTC
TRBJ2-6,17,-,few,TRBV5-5,CASSLGRLTSGANVLTF,TGTGCCAGCAGCTTGGGGCGGTTAACTTCTGGGGCCAACGTCCTGACTTTC
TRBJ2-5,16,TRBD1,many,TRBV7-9,CASSSPWTGNQETQYF,TGTGCCAGCAGCTCACCTTGGACAGGCAACCAAGAGACCCAGTACTTC
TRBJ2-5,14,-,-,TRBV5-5,CASSLGGPATTQYF,TGTGCCAGCAGCTTGGGAGGACCCGCGACGACCCAGTACTTC
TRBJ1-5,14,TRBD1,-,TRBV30,CAWSAGTGLQPQHF,TGTGCCTGGAGTGCCGGGACAGGGCTCCAGCCCCAGCATTTT
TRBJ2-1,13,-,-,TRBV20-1,CSATRLVQNEQFF,TGCAGTGCGACCCGACTAGTACAGAATGAGCAGTTCTTC
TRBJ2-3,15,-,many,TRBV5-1,CASSKDSGTTDTQYF,TGCGCCAGCAGCAAAGATAGCGGAACCACAGATACGCAGTATTTT
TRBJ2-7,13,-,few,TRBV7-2,CASSSDLGGEQYF,TGTGCCAGCAGCTCTGACCTAGGAGGCGAGCAGTACTTC
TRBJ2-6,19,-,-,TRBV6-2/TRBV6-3,CASSSISGRISSGANVLTF,TGTGCCAGCAGTTCCATTTCGGGAAGGATAAGCTCTGGGGCCAACGTCCTGACTTTC
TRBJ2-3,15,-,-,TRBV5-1,CTSSLRPGGTDTQYF,TGCACCAGCAGCTTGCGCCCAGGGGGCACAGATACGCAGTATTTT
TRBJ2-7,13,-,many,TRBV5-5,CASSLARGYEQYF,TGTGCCAGCAGCTTGGCCAGGGGCTACGAGCAGTACTTC
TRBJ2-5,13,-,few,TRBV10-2,CASSIRRQETQYF,TGCGCCAGCAGCATCCGGCGGCAGGAGACCCAGTACTTC
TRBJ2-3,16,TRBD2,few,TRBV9,CASSVVGGSQADTQYF,TGTGCCAGCAGCGTAGTAGGCGGGAGTCAGGCAGATACGCAGTATTTT
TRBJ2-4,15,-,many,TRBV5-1,CASSLDSVRENIQYF,TGCGCCAGCAGCTTGGATAGCGTACGCGAAAACATTCAGTACTTC
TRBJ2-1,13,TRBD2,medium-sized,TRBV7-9,CASSTGLVNEQFF,TGTGCCAGCAGCACCGGACTAGTCAATGAGCAGTTCTTC
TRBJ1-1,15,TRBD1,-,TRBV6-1,CASTGQGLQNTEAFF,TGTGCCAGCACCGGACAGGGGTTGCAAAACACTGAAGCTTTCTTT
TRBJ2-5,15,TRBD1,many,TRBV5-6,CASSLIDREQETQYF,TGTGCCAGCAGCTTAATAGACAGGGAACAAGAGACCCAGTACTTC
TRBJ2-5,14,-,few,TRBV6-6,CASSYSGSQETQYF,TGTGCCAGCAGTTACTCAGGGAGCCAAGAGACCCAGTACTTC
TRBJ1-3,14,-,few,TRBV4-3,CASSQVYGKHTIYF,TGCGCCAGCAGCCAAGTTTATGGGAAGCACACCATATATTTT
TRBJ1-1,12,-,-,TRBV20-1,CSAPRMNTEAFF,TGCAGTGCCCCCCGCATGAACACTGAAGCTTTCTTT
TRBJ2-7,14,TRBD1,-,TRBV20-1,CSARKDRSSYEQYF,TGCAGTGCTAGAAAGGACAGGAGCTCCTACGAGCAGTACTTC
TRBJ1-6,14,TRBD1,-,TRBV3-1,CASSFRGTDSPLHF,TGTGCCAGCAGCTTCAGGGGGACGGATTCACCCCTCCACTTT
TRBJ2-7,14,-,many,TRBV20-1,CSARDVSTAYEQYF,TGCAGTGCTAGAGATGTCAGCACAGCCTACGAGCAGTACTTC
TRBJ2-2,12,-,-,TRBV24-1,CATSRLGGELFF,TGTGCCACCAGTAGACTGGGCGGGGAGCTGTTTTTT
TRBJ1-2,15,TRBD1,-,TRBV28,CASSRPQGRNYGYTF,TGTGCCAGCAGTCGGCCACAGGGGAGGAACTATGGCTACACCTTC
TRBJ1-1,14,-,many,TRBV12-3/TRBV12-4,CASSFGLMNTEAFF,TGTGCCAGCAGTTTCGGGTTGATGAACACTGAAGCTTTCTTT
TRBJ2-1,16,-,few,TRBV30,CAWSALDGVSYNEQFF,TGTGCCTGGAGTGCCTTGGACGGAGTGAGCTACAATGAGCAGTTCTTC
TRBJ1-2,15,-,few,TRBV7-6,CASSLERADLLGYTF,TGTGCCAGCAGCTTAGAAAGAGCCGACTTGCTTGGCTACACCTTC
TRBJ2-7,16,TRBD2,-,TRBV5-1,CASSGGLAGALYEQYF,TGCGCCAGCAGCGGGGGACTAGCGGGAGCCCTCTACGAGCAGTACTTC
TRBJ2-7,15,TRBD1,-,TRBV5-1,CASSPGTGVAYEQYF,TGCGCCAGCAGCCCCGGGACAGGGGTTGCTTACGAGCAGTACTTC
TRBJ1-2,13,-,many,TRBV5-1,CASSSGQIYGYTF,TGCGCCAGCAGCTCTGGACAAATATATGGCTACACCTTC
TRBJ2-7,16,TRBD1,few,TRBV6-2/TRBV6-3,CASKKSPRDRDHEQYF,TGTGCCAGCAAAAAGAGTCCGAGGGACAGGGACCACGAGCAGTACTTC
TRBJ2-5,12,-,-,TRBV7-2,CASSSQEETQYF,TGTGCCAGCAGCTCCCAGGAAGAGACCCAGTACTTC
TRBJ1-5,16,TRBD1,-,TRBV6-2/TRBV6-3,CASNAPGQVPYQPQHF,TGTGCCAGCAATGCCCCGGGACAGGTCCCTTATCAGCCCCAGCATTTT
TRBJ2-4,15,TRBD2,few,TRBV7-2,CASSLGPTSGVGEYF,TGTGCCAGCAGCCTGGGGCCGACTAGCGGGGTGGGGGAGTACTTC
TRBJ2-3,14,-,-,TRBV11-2,CASSLDIPQDTQYF,TGTGCCAGCAGCTTAGATATCCCCCAAGATACGCAGTATTTT
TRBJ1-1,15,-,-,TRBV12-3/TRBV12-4,CASKPRSGVNTEAFF,TGTGCCAGCAAACCCAGGTCAGGGGTGAACACTGAAGCTTTCTTT
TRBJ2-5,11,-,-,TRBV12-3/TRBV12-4,CASSRRETQYF,TGTGCCAGCAGCCGACGGGAGACCCAGTACTTC
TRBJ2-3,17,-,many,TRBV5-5,CASSLGSGTWRTDTQYF,TGTGCCAGCAGCTTGGGGTCGGGGACTTGGCGCACAGATACGCAGTATTTT